The rows below give T cell receptor beta chains drawn from one sample of a study of radiotherapy plus CTLA-4 blockade in lung cancer. TCRdb keeps only in-frame clones here, not all; method: immunoSEQ multiplex PCR. The sample yields over 80,000 clones, around 86% seen once. This specimen was peripheral blood, taken from a patient treated with radiotherapy plus ipilimumab. The receptors were gathered from a human donor with non-small cell lung cancer that progressed on radiotherapy plus ipilimumab. The CDR3 runs from the conserved cysteine through the conserved F or W. A D gene is named only where the DNA matches it firmly.

-	TRBJ2-2	TRBV25-1	CASSGPVTGELFF
-	TRBJ1-2	TRBV9	CASSVGPSGGYTF
TRBD1	TRBJ1-2	TRBV25-1	CASSDGTGDGYTF
TRBD1	TRBJ1-2	TRBV6-5	CASRTGGANYGYTF
-	TRBJ2-7	TRBV7-7	CARSRVPCYEQYF
TRBD1	TRBJ2-5	TRBV7-9	CASSLLQGAGETQYF
-	TRBJ2-1	TRBV2	CASSEWGNEQFF
-	TRBJ1-2	TRBV10-3	CAISGLGGREFGYTF
-	TRBJ1-5	TRBV4-3	CASSQDRGQPQHF
-	TRBJ1-4	TRBV28	CASTPPRGPLFF
-	TRBJ2-1	TRBV2	CASSEGGVGYNEQFF
-	TRBJ2-1	TRBV7-9	CASSLAGTDNEQFF
-	TRBJ2-7	TRBV29-1	CSVAGPAYEQYF
-	TRBJ2-2	TRBV6-5	CASQGGLGNTGELFF
TRBD1	TRBJ1-6	TRBV6-6	CASSQTGSNSPLHF